One sample yielded the 2 T cell receptor beta chains listed below, sequenced in a study of patients and donors after allogeneic stem cell transplantation (TCRdb year 2020). Libraries were built with RT-PCR. The listed sequencing device is NextSeq 550. TCRdb itself trimmed the public reads at Q25 with fastp, ran MiXCR and retained productive beta chains. Every entry covers one CDR3 protein and lists the most common genes and DNA from its rows. In all, the sample holds about 200,000 distinct CDR3 sequences, and around two fifths of those were seen once. Jointly, the top ten make up about 35% of the sample. Sequenced: blood, either unsorted or a sorted T cell fraction (not recorded which). The source is a human donor who was either an allogeneic HSCT recipient or a stem cell or donor lymphocyte infusion donor (not recorded which). It is not recorded whose cells these are; they may come from a transplant donor.

The V call is TRBV6-6, the J call TRBJ1-5; D may be TRBD1 (6 bases). In germline, CDR1 is MNHNY, CDR2 SVGAGI (reference sequence). This CDR3 has 17 residues. With 6 bases removed from V and 0 bases from J, the gap between germline ends came to 18 bases. DNA for the CDR3: TGTGCCAGCAGAAAAAGGGCCGGGACAAATAGCAATCAGCCCCAGCATTTT. Protein product: CASRKRAGTNSNQPQHF.

There are a few counts of this clonotype. The genes are TRBV6-5 and TRBJ2-1, with 11 bases matching TRBD2. The trim removed 6 bases at V and 10 bases at J, leaving 5 bases unmatched. The CDR3 runs to 13 residues. The V gene's germline CDR1 is MNHEY and CDR2 SVGAGI. Here the CDR3 DNA reads TGTGCCAGCAGCAAACTAGCGGGAGAAGAGCAGTTCTTC. Its translation: CASSKLAGEEQFF.